The 26 T cell receptor beta chains given below trace back to one sample, sequenced in a study of control samples from healthy donors and cancer patients. Libraries were prepared by immunoSEQ multiplex PCR; TCRdb keeps only in-frame clonotypes and omits some of them. Seen here are around 70,000 clones, 89% observed once, and the top ten hold 9.5%. Specimen: PBMCs. These receptors all come from a woman in her forties or fifties with colorectal cancer.

The rearrangement links TRBV2 to TRBJ1-2; D is ambiguous. From germline, CDR1 is SNHLY and CDR2 FYNNEI. With 1 base removed from V and 2 bases from J, the gap between germline ends came to 5 bases. The CDR3 covers 13 residues. DNA for the CDR3: TGTGCCAGCAGTGAAGAGACAAACTATGGCTACACCTTC. Protein: CASSEETNYGYTF.

This clone has more than one count but fewer than ten. The gene calls are TRBV6-1 and TRBJ1-4; no definite D call. CDR1 is MNHNS and CDR2 is SASEGT in the germline V gene. Trimming stripped 2 bases from V and 8 bases from J, with 15 bases between. CDR3 size: 15 residues. CDR3 protein: CASSEIRGVEEKLFF. DNA of the CDR3: TGTGCCAGCAGTGAAATTCGGGGTGTGGAAGAAAAACTGTTTTTT.

The rearrangement uses TRBV2 and TRBJ2-3; D not resolved. The V end lost 5 bases, the J end lost 1 base, and 13 bases lay between the germline ends. The germline V gene has CDR1 SNHLY and CDR2 FYNNEI. The CDR3 loop spans 15 amino acids. Written as DNA, the CDR3 is TGTGCCAGCAGTCAAAGGGTAGGAGGCACAGATACGCAGTATTTT. Translating it yields CASSQRVGGTDTQYF. Complete variable domain (other parts from reference TRBV2 and TRBJ2-3): EPEVTQTPSHQVTQMGQEVILRCVPISNHLYFYWYRQILGQKVEFLVSFYNNEISEKSEIFDDQFSVERPDGSNFTLKIRSTKLEDSAMYFCASSQRVGGTDTQYFGPGTRLTVL.

This clone was recorded a few times. The chain links TRBV5-6 to TRBJ2-5, with TRBD2 matching over 8 bases. This CDR3 contains 14 residues. The V segment lost 3 bases and the J segment 5 bases; nucleotides outside the gene matches: 6. CDR1 and CDR2 (germline): SGHDT, YYEEEE. The CDR3 nucleotides read TGTGCCAGCAGCTCCGGGGGGGGCACGGAGACCCAGTACTTC. It is translated as CASSSGGGTETQYF.

The V and J genes are TRBV6-2 or TRBV6-3 and TRBJ2-1, with a tentative D call TRBD2 (5 bases). Germline CDR1 reads MNHEY; CDR2 reads SVGEGT. CDR3 length equals 15 residues. Trimming removed 7 bases at V and 4 bases at J, with 17 bases between. CDR3 DNA: TGTGCCAGCATCCCCGGAGGAGGCTTATACAATGAGCAGTTCTTC. It translates to CASIPGGGLYNEQFF.

This clone was observed a single time. This sequence joins TRBV4-3 and TRBJ2-3, with 7 bases that match TRBD2. Trimming at V came to 4 bases and at J to 2 bases, leaving 3 bases not matched to a gene. Germline V gives CDR1 LGHNA, CDR2 YSLEER. This CDR3 has 14 amino acids. The CDR3 coding sequence is TGCGCCAGCAGCCCTAGCGGTGTCACAGATACGCAGTATTTT. Translating it yields CASSPSGVTDTQYF.

The J gene is TRBJ1-3, the V gene TRBV5-4; D remains unclear. V lost 0 bases and J lost 0, with 7 bases in between. The CDR3 has 15 residues. Germline V gene lookup returns CDR1 SGHNT and CDR2 YYREEE (reference sequence). DNA of the CDR3: TGTGCCAGCAGCTTGGTGGGTGACTCTGGAAACACCATATATTTT. Translating gives CASSLVGDSGNTIYF.

The CDR3 nucleotides are TGTGCCAGCAGCTTAGCGCCGATGAACACTGAAGCTTTCTTT. Encoded protein: CASSLAPMNTEAFF. The rearrangement joins TRBV13 to TRBJ1-1, with D unresolved. This CDR3 has 14 amino acids. Trimming pared 1 base from V and 0 bases from J, leaving 6 bases between. Germline V gene data show CDR1 as PRHDT and CDR2 as FYEKMQ (reference sequence).

This rearrangement joins TRBV27 to TRBJ2-6, with 8 bases aligning to TRBD1. This CDR3 has 16 amino acids. CDR1 and CDR2 from the germline V gene are MNHEY and SMNVEV (reference sequence). V shed 5 bases and J 0 bases; nucleotides not matched to a gene: 3. Here the CDR3 reads CASSGQGYSGANVLTF. DNA for the CDR3: TGTGCCAGCAGTGGACAGGGATACTCTGGGGCCAACGTCCTGACTTTC.

This sequence joins TRBV6-2 or TRBV6-3 and TRBJ2-2; D call uncertain. The ends were cut back, 6 bases at V and 1 base at J, with 6 bases in the middle. Germline CDR1 MNHEY, CDR2 SVGEGT. The CDR3 is 13 amino acids. The CDR3 spells CASSFQNTGELFF. The CDR3 region has the DNA TGTGCCAGCAGCTTCCAGAACACCGGGGAGCTGTTTTTT.

J is TRBJ2-7 and V is TRBV5-3, with 11 bases fitting TRBD1. TRBV5-3 is labeled an ORF, and its function is uncertain. J gave up 4 bases and V 2 bases, and 26 bases lay outside the gene matches. The CDR3 consists of 22 residues. The CDR3 loop is CARSFGGMIGTGGRGLLYEQYV. The CDR3 region has the DNA TGTGCCAGAAGCTTTGGAGGAATGATAGGGACAGGGGGACGGGGCCTTTTGTACGAGCAGTACGTC.

This chain joins TRBV18 and TRBJ2-6, with D perhaps being TRBD1 or TRBD2 (6 bases each). V was shortened by 0 bases and J by 2 bases, with 14 bases between the two germline ends. Germline assignment: CDR1 KGHSH and CDR2 LQKENI. The CDR3 loop spans 18 amino acids. DNA of the CDR3: TGTGCCAGCTCACCACCGGTTGGGGGGCAAGCTGGGGCCAACGTCCTGACTTTC. The encoded protein is CASSPPVGGQAGANVLTF.

The chain carries TRBV2 and TRBJ2-2; tentative D call: TRBD1 (6 bases). Germline V gene lookup returns CDR1 SNHLY and CDR2 FYNNEI. The V and J ends lost 3 bases and 1 base respectively, with 9 bases between them. This CDR3 region has 15 residues. CDR3 nucleotide sequence: TGTGCCAGCAGTGACCAGGGGATGAACACCGGGGAGCTGTTTTTT. Its protein product is CASSDQGMNTGELFF.

This clone occurred a few times. The chain carries TRBV29-1 and TRBJ2-2, with 8 nucleotides matching TRBD1. V lost 5 bases and J lost 6; bases outside the gene matches: 8. Germline values: CDR1 SQVTM, CDR2 ANQGSEA. The CDR3 is made up of 14 amino acids. The CDR3, as DNA: TGCAGCGTTACCGGGACAGGTCCCCCCGGGGAGCTGTTTTTT. Its translation is CSVTGTGPPGELFF.

The rearrangement links TRBV19 to TRBJ2-3; D unclear. The V gene lost 3 bases and the J gene lost 1 base, with 14 bases spanning the gap. The CDR3 covers 16 residues. CDR1 is LNHDA and CDR2 is SQIVND in the germline V gene (reference sequence). DNA for the CDR3: TGTGCCAGTAGTATCCGAGCCGAAAGCGGCACAGATACGCAGTATTTT. Translation: CASSIRAESGTDTQYF.

This sequence joins TRBV6-2 or TRBV6-3 and TRBJ1-1, with unresolved D. Germline V lookup: CDR1 MNHEY, CDR2 SVGEGT. Trimming pared 2 bases from V and 8 bases from J, leaving 12 bases between. CDR3 length equals 13 residues. The CDR3 nucleotides are TGTGCCAGCAGTTACGGGTGGGGTCGCGAAGCTTTCTTT. Translation: CASSYGWGREAFF.

The J gene is TRBJ1-2, the V gene TRBV30, with a weak D call TRBD1 (5 bases). The CDR3 consists of 12 residues. Trimming shortened V by 5 bases and J by 4 bases, and 11 bases separated the two germline ends. Germline V gene data show CDR1 as GTSNPN and CDR2 as SVGIG (reference sequence). CDR3 nucleotide sequence: TGTGCCTGGGAGGGGAGAGGCTATGGCTACACCTTC. Translating it yields CAWEGRGYGYTF.

Only one count was recorded for this clone. The chain links TRBV4-1 to TRBJ1-2, with a tentative D call TRBD1 (5 bases). Per the germline V gene, CDR1 is MGHRA and CDR2 is YSYEKL. V was pared by 1 base and J by 4 bases, with 7 bases between. The CDR3 has 13 residues. The CDR3 spells CASSQGQGYGYTF. The CDR3 region has the DNA TGCGCCAGCAGCCAAGGGCAGGGCTATGGCTACACCTTC.

The chain uses TRBV5-1 and TRBJ2-3; 9 bases are shared with TRBD2. Germline assignment: CDR1 SGHRS and CDR2 YFSETQ. After removal of 4 bases from V and 1 base from J, the junction contained 7 bases not matched to a gene. The CDR3 is 16 residues long. Here the CDR3 reads CASSLIPSGGTDTQYF. The CDR3, as DNA: TGCGCCAGCAGCCTTATCCCTAGCGGGGGCACAGATACGCAGTATTTT. The whole variable domain, remainder taken from reference TRBV5-1 and TRBJ2-3, is KAGVTQTPRYLIKTRGQQVTLSCSPISGHRSVSWYQQTPGQGLQFLFEYFSETQRNKGNFPGRFSGRQFSNSRSEMNVSTLELGDSALYLCASSLIPSGGTDTQYFGPGTRLTVL.

The chain joins TRBV7-2 to TRBJ1-6; D unresolved. Germline values: CDR1 SGHTA, CDR2 FQGNSA. Trimming left V 2 bases short and J 9 bases short, with 14 bases between. The CDR3 extends over 15 amino acids. The CDR3 region has the DNA TGTGCCAGCAGCTTATCTTTAGGAAGAATTTCACCCCTCCACTTT. Encoded protein: CASSLSLGRISPLHF.

V gene TRBV29-1 combines with J gene TRBJ2-2; D call uncertain. The germline V gene encodes CDR1 SQVTM and CDR2 ANQGSEA. This CDR3 has 14 residues. The V end was cut by 5 bases, the J end by 1 base, with 11 bases between. CDR3 in amino acids: CSVPSQWNTGELFF. In nucleotides, the CDR3 is TGCAGCGTTCCGTCCCAGTGGAACACCGGGGAGCTGTTTTTT.

V usage is TRBV12-5 and J usage is TRBJ1-5; possible D gene TRBD1, 5 bases. This CDR3 is built from 14 residues. Germline V gene lookup returns CDR1 LGHNT and CDR2 FRNRAP. V gave up 6 bases and J gave up 6 bases, with 15 bases separating them. In nucleotides, the CDR3 is TGTGCTAGTGGGGGGGTTTCATTGGGTCAGCCCCAGCATTTT. This translates into CASGGVSLGQPQHF.

CDR3 residues: CASGLVPGGVMNTEAFF. DNA of the CDR3: TGTGCTAGTGGTTTGGTCCCGGGTGGGGTGATGAACACTGAAGCTTTCTTT. V gene TRBV12-5 combines with J gene TRBJ1-1; D not resolved. This CDR3 has 17 residues. Germline V gene lookup returns CDR1 LGHNT and CDR2 FRNRAP. V was cut by 0 bases and J by 0 bases, with 14 bases left in between.

The chain joins TRBV5-1 to TRBJ1-3; no firm D call. The germline V gene encodes CDR1 SGHRS and CDR2 YFSETQ. Trimming left V 4 bases short and J 4 bases short, with 9 bases between. The CDR3 runs 13 residues. The CDR3: CASSLSIGNTIYF. The CDR3 DNA reads TGCGCCAGCAGCCTTTCCATAGGAAACACCATATATTTT.

This chain joins TRBV12-3 or TRBV12-4 and TRBJ1-6; D uncertain. Trimming removed 4 bases from V and 10 bases from J, with 8 bases in between. The CDR3 totals 12 residues. CDR3 residues: CASSWTESPLHF. CDR3 coding DNA: TGTGCCAGCAGTTGGACGGAATCACCCCTCCACTTT.

This clone was seen a single time. The chain has TRBV27 and TRBJ1-1; D ambiguous. The V and J ends lost 0 bases and 4 bases respectively, with 6 bases between them. From germline, CDR1 is MNHEY and CDR2 SMNVEV (reference sequence). The CDR3 extends over 13 amino acids. This CDR3 is CASSLSALTEAFF. The CDR3 nucleotides read TGTGCCAGCAGTTTATCGGCCCTCACTGAAGCTTTCTTT.